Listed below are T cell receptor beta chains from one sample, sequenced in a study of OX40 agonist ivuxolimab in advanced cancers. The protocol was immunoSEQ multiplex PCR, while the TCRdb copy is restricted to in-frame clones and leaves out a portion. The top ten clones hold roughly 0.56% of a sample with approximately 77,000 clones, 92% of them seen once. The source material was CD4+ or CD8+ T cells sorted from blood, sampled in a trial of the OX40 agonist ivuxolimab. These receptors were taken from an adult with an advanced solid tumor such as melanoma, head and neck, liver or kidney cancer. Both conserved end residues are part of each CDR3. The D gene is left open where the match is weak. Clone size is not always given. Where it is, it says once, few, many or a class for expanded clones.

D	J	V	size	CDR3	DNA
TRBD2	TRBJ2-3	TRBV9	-	CASSVQSGGGSRSF	TGTGCCAGCAGCGTCCAATCAGGCGGGGGTTCTCGTAGTTTT
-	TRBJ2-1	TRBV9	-	CASSVGRLSYNEQFF	TGTGCCAGCAGCGTAGGGAGACTCTCCTACAATGAGCAGTTCTTC
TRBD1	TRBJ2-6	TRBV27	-	CASSLSQGASGANVLTF	TGTGCCAGCAGTTTATCGCAGGGGGCGAGTGGGGCCAACGTCCTGACTTTC
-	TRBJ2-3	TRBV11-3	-	CASSFDTDTQYF	TGTGCCAGCAGCTTCGACACAGATACGCAGTATTTT
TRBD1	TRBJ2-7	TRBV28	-	CASSRGTGSYEQYF	TGTGCCAGCAGTCGGGGGACAGGGAGCTACGAGCAGTACTTC
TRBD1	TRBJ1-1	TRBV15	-	CATSRVGGTENTEAFF	TGTGCCACCAGCAGAGTGGGGGGGACAGAGAACACTGAAGCTTTCTTT
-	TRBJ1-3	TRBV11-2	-	CASSLGSPGAGNTIYF	TGTGCCAGCAGCTTAGGTTCCCCCGGGGCTGGAAACACCATATATTTT
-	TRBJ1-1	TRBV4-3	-	CASSQGTVNRGGTEAFF	TGCGCCAGCAGCCAAGGTACGGTCAATCGTGGGGGCACTGAAGCTTTCTTT
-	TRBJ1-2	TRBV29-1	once	CSVEGVNYGYTF	TGCAGCGTTGAAGGGGTTAACTATGGCTACACCTTC
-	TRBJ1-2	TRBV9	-	CASSVEVGYGYTF	TGTGCCAGCAGCGTAGAGGTCGGCTATGGCTACACCTTC
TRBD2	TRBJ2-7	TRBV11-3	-	CASRAGTSNSEQYF	TGTGCCAGTCGGGCCGGGACTAGCAACAGCGAGCAGTACTTC
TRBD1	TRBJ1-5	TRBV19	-	CASSIRRGLGNQPQHF	TGTGCCAGTAGTATTCGGAGGGGGCTAGGCAATCAGCCCCAGCATTTT
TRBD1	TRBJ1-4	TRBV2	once	CASSPGQPRGEKLFF	TGTGCCAGCAGCCCGGGACAGCCAAGAGGGGAAAAACTGTTTTTT
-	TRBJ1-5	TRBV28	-	CASRGNQPQHF	TGTGCCAGCAGGGGGAATCAGCCCCAGCATTTT
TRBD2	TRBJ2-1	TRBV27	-	CASSLGLAGLSYNEQFF	TGTGCCAGCAGTTTGGGACTAGCGGGCCTCTCCTACAATGAGCAGTTCTTC
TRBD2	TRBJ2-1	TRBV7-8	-	CASTLSSGRYNEQFF	TGTGCCAGCACCTTGTCTAGCGGGAGGTACAATGAGCAGTTCTTC
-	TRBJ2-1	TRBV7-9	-	CASSPTGAINEQFF	TGTGCCAGCAGCCCTACGGGGGCGATTAATGAGCAGTTCTTC
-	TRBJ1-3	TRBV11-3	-	CASSPTGSGNTIYF	TGTGCCAGCAGCCCGACAGGTTCTGGAAACACCATATATTTT
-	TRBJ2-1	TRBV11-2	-	CASSSVPGWGSNEQFF	TGTGCCAGCAGCTCCGTCCCGGGGTGGGGCTCAAATGAGCAGTTCTTC
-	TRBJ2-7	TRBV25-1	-	CASSESRRLSSYEQYF	TGTGCCAGCAGTGAATCGAGGAGGCTGAGCTCCTACGAGCAGTACTTC
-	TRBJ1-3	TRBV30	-	CAWSFGRGNTIYF	TGTGCCTGGAGCTTCGGACGGGGAAACACCATATATTTT
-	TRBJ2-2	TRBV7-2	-	CASSLDRGRPNTGELFF	TGTGCCAGCAGCTTAGATCGGGGCAGGCCGAACACCGGGGAGCTGTTTTTT
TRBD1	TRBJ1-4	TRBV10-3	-	CASWTGLDEKLFF	TGTGCCAGCTGGACAGGGTTGGATGAAAAACTGTTTTTT
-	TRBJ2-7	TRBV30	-	CAWKQSEGEQYF	TGTGCCTGGAAACAAAGTGAGGGAGAGCAGTACTTC
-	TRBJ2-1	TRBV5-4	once	CASSPSGLREFF	TGTGCCAGCAGCCCGTCGGGGCTCCGGGAGTTCTTC
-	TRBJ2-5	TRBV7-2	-	CASRAWGGAQETQYF	TGTGCCAGCAGAGCTTGGGGGGGGGCCCAAGAGACCCAGTACTTC
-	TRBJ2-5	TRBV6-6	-	CASRIGDQETQYF	TGTGCCAGCAGAATCGGGGACCAAGAGACCCAGTACTTC
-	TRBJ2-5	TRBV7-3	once	CASSQTPAGQETQYF	TGTGCCAGCAGCCAAACCCCAGCGGGCCAAGAGACCCAGTACTTC
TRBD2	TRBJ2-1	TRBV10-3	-	CAISGLAGSTASEQFF	TGTGCCATCAGTGGACTAGCGGGATCTACGGCCAGTGAGCAGTTCTTC
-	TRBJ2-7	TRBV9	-	CASSVGNRDLEQYF	TGTGCCAGCAGCGTAGGGAACAGGGATCTCGAGCAGTACTTC
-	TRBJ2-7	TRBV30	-	CAWSVFFRDPFSEQYF	TGTGCCTGGAGTGTCTTTTTTCGAGACCCATTCTCCGAGCAGTACTTC
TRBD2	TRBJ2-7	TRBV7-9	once	CASSLTAGVGEEQYF	TGTGCCAGCAGCTTAACGGCGGGAGTAGGCGAGGAGCAGTACTTC
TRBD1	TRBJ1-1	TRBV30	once	CAWSPGWDRDHTEAFF	TGTGCCTGGAGCCCAGGGTGGGACAGGGACCACACTGAAGCTTTCTTT
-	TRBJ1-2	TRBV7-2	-	CASSLTGPVGYTF	TGTGCCAGCAGCTTAACCGGGCCGGTTGGCTACACCTTC
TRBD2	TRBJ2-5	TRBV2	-	CASSEDSGMWTKTQYF	TGTGCCAGCAGTGAGGATAGCGGGATGTGGACCAAGACCCAGTACTTC
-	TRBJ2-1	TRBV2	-	CASSEATVSKQFF	TGTGCCAGCAGTGAAGCGACAGTCTCCAAGCAGTTCTTC
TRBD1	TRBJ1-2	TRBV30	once	CAWRPGGEQGYTF	TGTGCCTGGAGACCAGGGGGCGAGCAGGGCTACACCTTC
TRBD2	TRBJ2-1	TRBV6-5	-	CASSYSGRATEQFF	TGTGCCAGCAGTTACAGCGGGAGGGCAACTGAGCAGTTCTTC
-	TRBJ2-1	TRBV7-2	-	CASSPGTYYNEQFF	TGTGCCAGCAGCCCCGGGACATATTACAATGAGCAGTTCTTC
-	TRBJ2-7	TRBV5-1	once	CASRESYEQYF	TGCGCCAGCAGAGAGTCCTACGAGCAGTACTTC
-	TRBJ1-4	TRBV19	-	CASRRGGTNEKLFF	TGTGCCAGTAGAAGAGGGGGAACTAATGAAAAACTGTTTTTT
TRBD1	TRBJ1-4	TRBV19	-	CASLDRPATNEKLFF	TGTGCCAGTCTGGACAGGCCGGCAACTAATGAAAAACTGTTTTTT
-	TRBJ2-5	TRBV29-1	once	CSILPVQETQYF	TGCAGCATCCTCCCCGTACAAGAGACCCAGTACTTC
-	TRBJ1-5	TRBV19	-	CASSQQALVQPQHF	TGTGCCAGTAGCCAACAGGCTTTGGTGCAGCCCCAGCATTTT
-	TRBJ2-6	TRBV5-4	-	CASSFSGANVLTF	TGTGCCAGCAGTTTTTCTGGGGCCAACGTCCTGACTTTC
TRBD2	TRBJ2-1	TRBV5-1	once	CASSFLAGFNNEQFF	TGCGCCAGCAGCTTCCTAGCGGGGTTTAACAATGAGCAGTTCTTC